Listed here are 10 T cell receptor beta chains from one sample, sequenced in a study of blood T cell repertoires in COVID-19. The assay was immunoSEQ multiplex PCR, and TCRdb's table has in-frame clones only and misses some. The repertoire includes 100,000 or so clones, 80% to 95% of them detected once, and around 1% sits in the top ten. The specimen was peripheral blood. The receptors here all came from a man aged 60-69 years with acute or convalescent COVID-19.

The chain recombines TRBV9 with TRBJ2-1; 11 nucleotides line up with TRBD1. Germline CDR1 SGDLS, CDR2 YYNGEE. This CDR3 is built from 15 residues. The V segment lost 4 bases and the J segment 2 bases; nucleotides outside the gene matches: 2. The CDR3, as DNA: TGTGCCAGCAGCCGGACAGGGGGCGCCTACAATGAGCAGTTCTTC. Its protein is CASSRTGGAYNEQFF.

The chain combines TRBV6-1 with TRBJ1-5; possibly TRBD1 for D (5 bases). The V end lost 0 bases, the J end lost 6 bases, and 6 bases lay between the germline ends. CDR1 is MNHNS, CDR2 SASEGT, per germline. The CDR3 contains 13 residues. CDR3: CASSEAGGQPQHF. The CDR3 coding sequence is TGTGCCAGCAGTGAAGCGGGGGGTCAGCCCCAGCATTTT.

The chain links TRBV11-2 to TRBJ2-2; tentative D call: TRBD1 (5 bases). Trimming removed 0 bases from V and 4 bases from J, with 6 bases in between. The CDR3 sequence is 14 residues long. Germline V CDR1 and CDR2: SGHAT, FQNNGV. CDR3 nucleotide sequence: TGTGCCAGCAGCTTAGACAGGGTCACCGGGGAGCTGTTTTTT. It translates to CASSLDRVTGELFF.

The count of this clone is one. This chain links TRBV29-1 with TRBJ2-1, with TRBD1 matching 8 bases. This CDR3 contains 14 residues. Germline assignment: CDR1 SQVTM and CDR2 ANQGSEA. J was trimmed by 3 bases and V by 1 base; bases with no gene match: 2. In DNA form, the CDR3 reads TGCAGCGTTGAAGGGACAGGGAGCTACAATGAGCAGTTCTTC. This translates into CSVEGTGSYNEQFF.

This clone occurred once. The genes are TRBV12-5 and TRBJ1-6; D remains unclear. The CDR3 is 17 residues long. The germline V gene has CDR1 LGHNT and CDR2 FRNRAP. V shed 0 bases and J shed 0 bases, with 9 bases lying between them. The CDR3 is CASGLVVTSSYNSPLHF. CDR3 in DNA: TGTGCTAGTGGTTTGGTAGTCACGAGCTCCTATAATTCACCCCTCCACTTT.

V usage is TRBV11-2 and J usage is TRBJ2-5, with D tentatively TRBD2 (6 bases). Germline CDR1 is SGHAT and CDR2 is FQNNGV. Trimming left V 5 bases short and J 5 bases short, with 9 bases between. This CDR3 contains 12 residues. As DNA, the CDR3 is TGTGCCAGCAGCAGGGACTGGGAGACCCAGTACTTC. The encoded protein is CASSRDWETQYF.

The chain carries TRBV30 and TRBJ2-3, with 8 bases identical to TRBD2. Germline V lookup: CDR1 GTSNPN, CDR2 SVGIG (reference sequence). With 7 bases clipped from V and 1 base from J, the junction kept 7 bases outside the gene matches. The CDR3 runs 14 residues. In DNA form, the CDR3 reads TGTGCCTCCTCTAGCGGGCCAGGCACAGATACGCAGTATTTT. Translation gives CASSSGPGTDTQYF.

The V gene is TRBV7-8, the J gene TRBJ2-7, with D hard to call. V lost 2 bases to trimming and J lost 6 bases, with 14 bases between them. Germline CDR1 reads SGHVS; CDR2 reads FQNEAQ. The CDR3 is 14 residues long. The DNA for the CDR3 is TGTGCCAGCAGCTTAACAACCACGTCCAGCGAGCAGTACGTC. It translates to CASSLTTTSSEQYV.

The chain employs TRBV18 and TRBJ1-4; TRBD1 might be the D (6 bases). Germline V gene sequence: CDR1 KGHSH, CDR2 LQKENI. V lost 6 bases and J lost 0, with 11 bases in between. CDR3 length: 15 amino acids. The CDR3 sequence is CASSTTGSTNEKLFF. In DNA form, the CDR3 reads TGTGCCAGCTCGACAACAGGGTCAACTAATGAAAAACTGTTTTTT.

This chain connects TRBV7-7 to TRBJ2-5, with TRBD1 matching 8 bases. The germline V gene encodes CDR1 SSHAT and CDR2 FNYEAQ (reference sequence). The CDR3 extends over 15 amino acids. Trimming at V came to 1 base and at J to 1 base, leaving 2 bases not matched to a gene. The CDR3 DNA reads TGTGCCAGCAGCTTAGGGACAGGGTCCCAAGAGACCCAGTACTTC. This encodes CASSLGTGSQETQYF.